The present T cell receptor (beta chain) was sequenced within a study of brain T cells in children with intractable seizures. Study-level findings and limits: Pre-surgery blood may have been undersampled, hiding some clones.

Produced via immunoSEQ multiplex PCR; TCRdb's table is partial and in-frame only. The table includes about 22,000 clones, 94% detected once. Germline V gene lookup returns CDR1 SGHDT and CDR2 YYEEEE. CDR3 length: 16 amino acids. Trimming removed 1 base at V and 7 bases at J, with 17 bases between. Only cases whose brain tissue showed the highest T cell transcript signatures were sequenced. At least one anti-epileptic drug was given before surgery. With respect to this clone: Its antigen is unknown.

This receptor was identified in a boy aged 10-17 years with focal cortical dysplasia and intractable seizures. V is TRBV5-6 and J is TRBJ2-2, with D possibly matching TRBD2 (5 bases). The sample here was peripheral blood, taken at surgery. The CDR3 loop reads CASSLRAPVRDGELFF. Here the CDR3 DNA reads TGTGCCAGCAGCTTGAGAGCGCCGGTGAGGGACGGGGAGCTGTTTTTT.